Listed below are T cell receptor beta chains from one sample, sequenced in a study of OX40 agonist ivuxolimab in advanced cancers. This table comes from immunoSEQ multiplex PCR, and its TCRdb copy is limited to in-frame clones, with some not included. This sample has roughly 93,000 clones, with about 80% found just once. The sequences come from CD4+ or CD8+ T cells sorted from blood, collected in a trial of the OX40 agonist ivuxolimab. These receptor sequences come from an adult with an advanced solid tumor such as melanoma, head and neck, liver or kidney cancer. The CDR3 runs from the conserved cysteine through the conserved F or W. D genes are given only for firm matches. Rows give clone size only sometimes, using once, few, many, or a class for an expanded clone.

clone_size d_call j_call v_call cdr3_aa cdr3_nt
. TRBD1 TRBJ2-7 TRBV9 CASSKATGVAYEQYF TGTGCCAGCAGCAAAGCGACAGGGGTGGCCTACGAGCAGTACTTC
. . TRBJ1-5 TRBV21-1 CASSKPLSPSRGGNQPQHF TGTGCCAGCAGCAAACCGCTTTCACCTTCCCGTGGTGGCAATCAGCCCCAGCATTTT
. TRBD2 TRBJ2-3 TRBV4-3 CASSPNRGGQGDTQYF TGCGCCAGCAGCCCCAATCGCGGGGGGCAGGGAGATACGCAGTATTTT
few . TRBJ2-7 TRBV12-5 CASGLSSYEQYF TGTGCTAGTGGTTTGAGCTCCTACGAGCAGTACTTC
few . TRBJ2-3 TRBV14 CASSHQVADTQYF TGTGCCAGCAGCCACCAGGTGGCAGATACGCAGTATTTT
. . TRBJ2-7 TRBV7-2 CASSLDGYCEQYF TGTGCCAGCAGCTTAGACGGATACTGCGAGCAGTACTTC
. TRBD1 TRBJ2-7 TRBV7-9 CASSLARTGATLTYEQYF TGTGCCAGCAGCTTAGCCCGGACAGGGGCAACCCTTACCTACGAGCAGTACTTC
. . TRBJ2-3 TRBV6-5 CASSEGRRALF TGTGCCAGCAGTGAAGGAAGGAGGGCCCTTTTT
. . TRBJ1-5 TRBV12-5 CASGLWENQPQHF TGTGCTAGTGGTTTGTGGGAGAATCAGCCCCAGCATTTT
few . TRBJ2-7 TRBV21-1 CASSGGPDEQYF TGTGCCAGCAGCGGCGGTCCGGACGAGCAGTACTTC
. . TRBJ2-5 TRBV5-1 CASSGEETQYF TGCGCCAGCAGCGGGGAAGAGACCCAGTACTTC
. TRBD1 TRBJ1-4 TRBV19 CASRETGGREKLFF TGTGCCAGTAGAGAAACAGGGGGTCGTGAAAAACTGTTTTTT
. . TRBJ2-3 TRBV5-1 CASSLGGQPDTQYF TGCGCCAGCAGCTTGGGGGGCCAGCCAGATACGCAGTATTTT
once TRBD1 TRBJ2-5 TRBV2 CASSSDRGPETQYF TGTGCCAGCAGCTCCGACAGGGGGCCAGAGACCCAGTACTTC
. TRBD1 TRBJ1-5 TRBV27 CASSFFPPGQGAYSNQPQHF TGTGCCAGCAGTTTTTTCCCGCCGGGACAGGGTGCGTATAGCAATCAGCCCCAGCATTTT
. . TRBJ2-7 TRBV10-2 CASSRDGYEQYF TGCGCCAGCAGTCGGGACGGCTACGAGCAGTACTTC
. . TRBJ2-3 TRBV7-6 CASSFRGWASTDTQYF TGTGCCAGCAGCTTCCGCGGGTGGGCTAGCACAGATACGCAGTATTTT
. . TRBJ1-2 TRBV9 CASSVYAGEEGYTF TGTGCCAGCAGCGTGTACGCGGGGGAGGAGGGCTACACCTTC
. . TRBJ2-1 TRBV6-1 CASSVNNEQFF TGTGCCAGCAGTGTCAACAATGAGCAGTTCTTC
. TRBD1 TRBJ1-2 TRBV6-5 CASSYLGTVYTF TGTGCCAGCAGTTACTTGGGGACAGTTTACACCTTC
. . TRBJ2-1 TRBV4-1 CASSQVDHEQFF TGCGCCAGCAGCCAGGTAGATCATGAGCAGTTCTTC
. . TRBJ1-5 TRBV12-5 CASGFSGRNQPQHF TGTGCTAGTGGTTTTTCAGGGAGGAATCAGCCCCAGCATTTT
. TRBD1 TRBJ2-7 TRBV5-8 CASSRDREQYF TGTGCCAGCAGCCGGGACAGGGAGCAGTACTTC
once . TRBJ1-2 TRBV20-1 CSAPNYGYTF TGCAGTGCACCTAACTATGGCTACACCTTC
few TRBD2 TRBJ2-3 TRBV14 CASSRRTSGGRGSTDTQYF TGTGCCAGCAGCCGCCGGACTAGCGGGGGTAGAGGAAGCACAGATACGCAGTATTTT
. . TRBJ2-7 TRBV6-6 CASSPYPASSYEQYF TGTGCCAGCAGTCCCTACCCTGCCTCCTCCTACGAGCAGTACTTC
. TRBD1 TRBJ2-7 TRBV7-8 CASSLGYTGADYEQYF TGTGCCAGCAGCTTAGGGTACACAGGGGCGGACTACGAGCAGTACTTC
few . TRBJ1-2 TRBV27 CASSLSWGPSNYGYTF TGTGCCAGCAGTTTATCTTGGGGGCCATCCAACTATGGCTACACCTTC
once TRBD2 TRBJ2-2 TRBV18 CASRRAGDTGELFF TGTGCCAGCCGAAGGGCGGGGGACACCGGGGAGCTGTTTTTT
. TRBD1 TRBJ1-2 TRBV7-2 CASSLGSGTAYGYTF TGTGCCAGCAGCTTAGGGAGCGGGACAGCCTATGGCTACACCTTC
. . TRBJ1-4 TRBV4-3 CASSQEGTGNEKLFF TGCGCCAGCAGCCAAGAAGGGACTGGTAATGAAAAACTGTTTTTT
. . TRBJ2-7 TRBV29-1 CSVGPGNEQYF TGCAGCGTTGGCCCGGGGAACGAGCAGTACTTC
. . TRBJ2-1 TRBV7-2 CASRPGAGEQFF TGTGCCAGCAGGCCGGGGGCGGGTGAGCAGTTCTTC
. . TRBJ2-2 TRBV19 CASSIWDSGELFF TGTGCCAGTAGTATTTGGGATTCCGGGGAGCTGTTTTTT
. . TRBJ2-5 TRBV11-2 CASSPRGLETQYF TGTGCCAGCAGCCCAAGGGGGTTAGAGACCCAGTACTTC
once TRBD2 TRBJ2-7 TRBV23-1 CASRQKAGTYEQYF TGCGCCAGCAGACAAAAAGCGGGGACCTACGAGCAGTACTTC
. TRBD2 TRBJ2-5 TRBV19 CASSIEGGGKTQYF TGTGCCAGTAGTATAGAGGGGGGAGGGAAGACCCAGTACTTC
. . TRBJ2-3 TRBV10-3 CAIRLVGPTDTQYF TGTGCCATCAGGTTGGTGGGGCCGACAGATACGCAGTATTTT
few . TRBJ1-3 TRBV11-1 CASSLARTSGNTIYF TGTGCCAGCAGCTTAGCGAGGACGAGCGGAAACACCATATATTTT
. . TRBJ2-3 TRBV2 CASSGPARTDTQYF TGTGCCAGCAGTGGCCCGGCACGCACAGATACGCAGTATTTT
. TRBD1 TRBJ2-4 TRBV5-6 CASSLAGTGNIQYF TGTGCCAGCAGCTTGGCCGGGACAGGGAACATTCAGTACTTC
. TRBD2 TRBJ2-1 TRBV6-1 CASRSMRGAYNEQFF TGTGCCAGCAGATCTATGCGGGGGGCCTACAATGAGCAGTTCTTC
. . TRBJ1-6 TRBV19 CASSGDTKYSPLHF TGTGCCAGTAGTGGGGACACTAAGTATTCACCCCTCCACTTT
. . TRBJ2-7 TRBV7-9 CASSLREDEQYF TGTGCCAGCAGCTTAAGGGAGGACGAGCAGTACTTC
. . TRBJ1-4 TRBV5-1 CASSPQGVGEKLFF TGCGCCAGCAGCCCACAGGGTGTTGGCGAAAAACTGTTTTTT
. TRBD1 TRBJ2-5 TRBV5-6 CASSLPGQGPRETQYF TGTGCCAGCAGCTTACCGGGACAGGGCCCTCGCGAGACCCAGTACTTC